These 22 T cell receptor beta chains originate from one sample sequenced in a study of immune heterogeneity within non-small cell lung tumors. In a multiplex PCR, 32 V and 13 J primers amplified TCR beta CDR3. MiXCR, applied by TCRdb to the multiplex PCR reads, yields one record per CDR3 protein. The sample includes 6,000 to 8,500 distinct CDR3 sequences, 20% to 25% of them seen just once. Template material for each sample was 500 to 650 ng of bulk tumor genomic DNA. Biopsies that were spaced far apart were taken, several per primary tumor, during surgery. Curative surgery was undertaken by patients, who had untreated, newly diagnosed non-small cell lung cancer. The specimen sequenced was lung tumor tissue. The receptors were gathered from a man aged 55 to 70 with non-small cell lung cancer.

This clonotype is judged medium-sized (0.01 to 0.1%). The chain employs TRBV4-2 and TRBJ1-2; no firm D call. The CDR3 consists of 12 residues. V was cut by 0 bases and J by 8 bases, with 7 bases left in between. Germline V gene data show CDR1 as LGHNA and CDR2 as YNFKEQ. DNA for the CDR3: TGTGCCAGCAGCCAAGAAAATGGCGGCTACACCTTC. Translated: CASSQENGGYTF.

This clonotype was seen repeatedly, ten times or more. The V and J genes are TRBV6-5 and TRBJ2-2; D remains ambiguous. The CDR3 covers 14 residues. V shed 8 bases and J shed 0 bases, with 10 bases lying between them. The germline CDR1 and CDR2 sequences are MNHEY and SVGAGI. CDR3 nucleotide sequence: TGTGCCAGCTTCGGCACAACGAACACCGGGGAGCTGTTTTTT. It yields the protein CASFGTTNTGELFF.

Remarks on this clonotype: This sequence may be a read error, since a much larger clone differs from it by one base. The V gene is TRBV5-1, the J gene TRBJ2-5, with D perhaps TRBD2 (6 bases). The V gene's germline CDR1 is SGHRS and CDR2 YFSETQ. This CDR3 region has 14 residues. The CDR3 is CASSLDVGSQTKYF. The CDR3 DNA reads TGCGCCAGCAGCTTGGATGTCGGGAGTCAGACCAAGTACTTC.

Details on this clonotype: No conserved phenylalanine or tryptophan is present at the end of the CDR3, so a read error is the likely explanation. The CDR3 region is CSAGTGGQQPQHL. The CDR3 DNA follows: TGCAGTGCCGGGACAGGCGGCCAGCAGCCCCAGCATCTT. The chain employs TRBV20-1 and TRBJ1-5; 8 nucleotides line up with TRBD1. Germline CDR1 reads DFQATT; CDR2 reads SNEGSKA (reference sequence). This CDR3 is 13 amino acids long. With V trimmed by 6 bases and J by 7 bases, 8 bases remained unmatched.

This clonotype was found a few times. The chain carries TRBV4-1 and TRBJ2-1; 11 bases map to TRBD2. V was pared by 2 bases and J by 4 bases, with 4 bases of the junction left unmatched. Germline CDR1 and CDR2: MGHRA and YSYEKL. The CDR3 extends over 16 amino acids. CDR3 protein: CASSQRTSGLYNEQFF. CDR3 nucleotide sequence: TGCGCCAGCAGCCAACGGACTAGCGGGTTATACAATGAGCAGTTCTTC.

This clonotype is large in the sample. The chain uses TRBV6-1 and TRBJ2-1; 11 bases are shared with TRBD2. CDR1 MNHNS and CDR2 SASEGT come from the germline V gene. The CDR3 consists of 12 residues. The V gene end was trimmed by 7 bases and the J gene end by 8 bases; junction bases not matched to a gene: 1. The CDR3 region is CASKLAGDEQFF. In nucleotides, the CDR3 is TGTGCCAGCAAACTAGCGGGGGATGAGCAGTTCTTC.

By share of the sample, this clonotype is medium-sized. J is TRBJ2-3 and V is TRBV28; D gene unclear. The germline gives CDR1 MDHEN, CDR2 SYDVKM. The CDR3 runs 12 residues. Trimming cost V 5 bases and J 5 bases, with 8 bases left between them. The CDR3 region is CASSPVRDTQYF. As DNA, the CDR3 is TGTGCCAGCAGTCCGGTCCGAGATACGCAGTATTTT.

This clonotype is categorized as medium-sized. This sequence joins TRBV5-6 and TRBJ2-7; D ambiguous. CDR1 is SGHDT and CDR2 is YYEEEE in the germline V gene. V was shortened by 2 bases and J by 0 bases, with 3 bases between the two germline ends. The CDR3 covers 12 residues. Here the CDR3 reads CASSFGSYEQYF. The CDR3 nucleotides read TGTGCCAGCAGCTTCGGCTCCTACGAGCAGTACTTC. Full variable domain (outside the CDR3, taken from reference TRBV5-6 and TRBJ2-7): DAGVTQSPTHLIKTRGQQVTLRCSPKSGHDTVSWYQQALGQGPQFIFQYYEEEERQRGNFPDRFSGHQFPNYSSELNVNALLLGDSALYLCASSFGSYEQYFGPGTRLTVT.

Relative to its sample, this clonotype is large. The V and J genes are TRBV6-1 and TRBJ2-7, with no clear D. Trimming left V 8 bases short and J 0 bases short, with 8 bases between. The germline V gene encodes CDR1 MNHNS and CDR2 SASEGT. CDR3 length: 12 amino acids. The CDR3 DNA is TGTGCCAGCGCCCAGAGCTCCTACGAGCAGTACTTC. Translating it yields CASAQSSYEQYF.

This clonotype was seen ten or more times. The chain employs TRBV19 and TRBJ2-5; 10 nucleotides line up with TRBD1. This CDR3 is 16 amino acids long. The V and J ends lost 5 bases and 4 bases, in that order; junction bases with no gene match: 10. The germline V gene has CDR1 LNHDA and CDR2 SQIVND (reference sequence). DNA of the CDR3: TGTGCCAGTAGTCTGACAGGGGGCGTTCTGGTAGAGACCCAGTACTTC. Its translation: CASSLTGGVLVETQYF.

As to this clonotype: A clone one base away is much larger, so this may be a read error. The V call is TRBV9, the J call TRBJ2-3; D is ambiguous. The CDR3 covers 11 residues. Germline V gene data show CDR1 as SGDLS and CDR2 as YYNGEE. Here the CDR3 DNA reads TGTGCCAGCACCGTAGGAAATACGCAGTATTTT. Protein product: CASTVGNTQYF.

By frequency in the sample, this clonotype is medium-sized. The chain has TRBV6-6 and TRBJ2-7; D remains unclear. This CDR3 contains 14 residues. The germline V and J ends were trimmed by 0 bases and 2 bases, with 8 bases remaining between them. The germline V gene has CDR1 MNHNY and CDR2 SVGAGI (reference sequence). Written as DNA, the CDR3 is TGTGCCAGCAGTTACTCTTCAGTTGCCTACGAGCAGTACTTC. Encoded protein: CASSYSSVAYEQYF.

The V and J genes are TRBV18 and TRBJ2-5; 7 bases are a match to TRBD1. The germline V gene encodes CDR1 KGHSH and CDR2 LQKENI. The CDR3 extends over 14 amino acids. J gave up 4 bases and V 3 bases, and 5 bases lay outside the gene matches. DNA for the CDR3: TGTGCCAGCTCACCCTCGGGACAGCGAGAGACCCAGTACTTC. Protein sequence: CASSPSGQRETQYF.

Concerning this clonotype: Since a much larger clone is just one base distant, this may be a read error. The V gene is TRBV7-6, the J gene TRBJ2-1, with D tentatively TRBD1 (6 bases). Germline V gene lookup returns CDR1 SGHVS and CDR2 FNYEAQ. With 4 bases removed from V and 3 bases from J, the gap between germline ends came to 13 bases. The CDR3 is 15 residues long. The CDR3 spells CASSSESTGYNEQFF. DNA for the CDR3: TGTGCCAGCAGCTCCGAATCGACAGGCTACAATGAGCAGTTCTTC.

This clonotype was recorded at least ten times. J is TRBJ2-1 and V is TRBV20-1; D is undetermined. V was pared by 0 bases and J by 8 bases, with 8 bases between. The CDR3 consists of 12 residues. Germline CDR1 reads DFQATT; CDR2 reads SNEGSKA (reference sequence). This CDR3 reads CSARDFSDEQFF. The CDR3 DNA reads TGCAGTGCTAGAGATTTTTCCGATGAGCAGTTCTTC.

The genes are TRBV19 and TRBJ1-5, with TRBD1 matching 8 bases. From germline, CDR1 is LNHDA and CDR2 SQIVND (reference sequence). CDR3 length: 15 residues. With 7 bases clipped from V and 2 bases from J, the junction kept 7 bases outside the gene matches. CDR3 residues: CASKGGQEGNQPQHF. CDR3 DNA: TGTGCCAGTAAGGGGGGACAGGAAGGCAATCAGCCCCAGCATTTT.

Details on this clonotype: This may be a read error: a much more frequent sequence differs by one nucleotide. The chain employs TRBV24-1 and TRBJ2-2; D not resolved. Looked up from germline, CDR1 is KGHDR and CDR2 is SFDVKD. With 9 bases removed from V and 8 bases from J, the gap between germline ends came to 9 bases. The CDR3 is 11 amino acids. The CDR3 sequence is CATCAMGELFF. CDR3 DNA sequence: TGTGCCACCTGTGCTATGGGGGAGCTGTTTTTT.

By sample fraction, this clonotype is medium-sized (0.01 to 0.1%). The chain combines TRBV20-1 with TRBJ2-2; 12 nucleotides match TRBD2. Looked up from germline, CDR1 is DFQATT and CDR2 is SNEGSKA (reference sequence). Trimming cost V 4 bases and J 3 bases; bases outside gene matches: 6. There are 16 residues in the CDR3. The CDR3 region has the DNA TGCAGTGCTACGACTAGCGGGAGATGGTACACCGGGGAGCTGTTTTTT. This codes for CSATTSGRWYTGELFF.

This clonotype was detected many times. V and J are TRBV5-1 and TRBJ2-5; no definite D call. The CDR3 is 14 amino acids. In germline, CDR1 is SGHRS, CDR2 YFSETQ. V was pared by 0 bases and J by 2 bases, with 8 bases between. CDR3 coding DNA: TGCGCCAGCAGCTTGGGACCACAACAAGAGACCCAGTACTTC. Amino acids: CASSLGPQQETQYF.

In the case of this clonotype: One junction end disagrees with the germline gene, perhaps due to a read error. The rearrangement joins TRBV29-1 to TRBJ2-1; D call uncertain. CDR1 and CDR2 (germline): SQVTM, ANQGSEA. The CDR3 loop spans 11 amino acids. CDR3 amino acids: CSVERVNDQFF. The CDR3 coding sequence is TGCAGCGTTGAAAGGGTCAATGATCAGTTCTTC.

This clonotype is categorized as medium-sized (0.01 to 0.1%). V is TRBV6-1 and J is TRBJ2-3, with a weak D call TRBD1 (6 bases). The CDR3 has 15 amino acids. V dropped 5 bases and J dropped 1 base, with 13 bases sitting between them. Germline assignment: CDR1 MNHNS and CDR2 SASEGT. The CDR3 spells CASSLGQLRTDTQYF. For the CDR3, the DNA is TGTGCCAGCAGTTTAGGACAGTTACGCACAGATACGCAGTATTTT.

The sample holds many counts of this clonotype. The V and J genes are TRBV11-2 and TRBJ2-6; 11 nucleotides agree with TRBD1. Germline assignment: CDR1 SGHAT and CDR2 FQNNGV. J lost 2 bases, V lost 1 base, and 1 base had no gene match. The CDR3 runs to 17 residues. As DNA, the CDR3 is TGTGCCAGCAGCTTAGGGGGACAGGGGGCTGGGGCCAACGTCCTGACTTTC. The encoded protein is CASSLGGQGAGANVLTF. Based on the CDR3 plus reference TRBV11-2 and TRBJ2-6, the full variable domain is EAGVAQSPRYKIIEKRQSVAFWCNPISGHATLYWYQQILGQGPKLLIQFQNNGVVDDSQLPKDRFSAERLKGVDSTLKIQPAKLEDSAVYLCASSLGGQGAGANVLTFGAGSRLTVL.